Sequencing of this TCR beta chain was carried out in a study of blood T cell repertoires in COVID-19. Germline lookup yields CDR1 DFQATT and CDR2 SNEGSKA (reference sequence). The CDR3 is made up of 11 amino acids. Trimming pared 3 bases from V and 14 bases from J, leaving 15 bases between. Original data processing: Amplification of reference gene primers was used by the study to estimate nucleated cell counts. Clones were read by immunoSEQ multiplex PCR, and TCRdb kept only the in-frame ones, dropping some. Clone size and V and J calls were adopted from that table, with D and trimming inferred from the DNA. The table has more than 100,000 clones, approximately 84% seen once. This clone turned up a few times.

This sequence was found in a human donor in a cohort sampled during active COVID-19. The specimen was peripheral blood. The rearrangement uses TRBV20-1 and TRBJ2-3; the D gene is possibly TRBD1 (5 bases). CDR3 DNA sequence: TGCAGTGCTAGTAAAGGGGAAGTCTGGTATTTT. This sequence encodes CSASKGEVWYF.